A single sample is the source of the 5 T cell receptor beta chains below, sequenced in a study of T cell repertoires in cytomegalovirus infection. These receptors' antigens are unknown. TCRdb independently ran MiXCR on the reads; one entry per CDR3 protein. The sample contains around 78,000 distinct CDR3 sequences, roughly a quarter of which appear only once. The sequenced sample was CD8+ T cells from cultured PBMCs, obtained from culture after CMV antigen stimulation. These receptors were obtained from a human donor in good health (CMV status not recorded). Some clones in this sample may be carry-over from other donors' samples.

The genes are TRBV19 and TRBJ2-2; D not certain. The CDR3 has 14 residues. Trimming removed 5 bases from V and 4 bases from J, with 11 bases in between. Germline CDR1 is LNHDA and CDR2 is SQIVND (reference sequence). For the CDR3, the DNA is TGTGCCAGTAGTTCCCACGGTCGCACCGGGGAGCTGTTTTTT. Translating it yields CASSSHGRTGELFF.

The gene calls are TRBV19 and TRBJ2-1; D is perhaps TRBD2 (6 bases). Germline CDR1 and CDR2: LNHDA and SQIVND (reference sequence). The CDR3 has 13 residues. V lost 7 bases, J lost 6 bases, and 13 bases lay in between. The CDR3 DNA reads TGTGCCAGTAAACGGGAGAGTGTCAATGAGCAGTTCTTC. It translates to CASKRESVNEQFF.

The rearrangement uses TRBV4-3 and TRBJ1-2; TRBD1 matches 8 bases. Germline V gives CDR1 LGHNA, CDR2 YSLEER. Trimming cost V 0 bases and J 4 bases; bases outside gene matches: 10. This CDR3 spans 17 amino acids. The CDR3 loop reads CASSQDPGGDTVYGYTF. The DNA of the CDR3 is TGCGCCAGCAGCCAAGATCCAGGGGGCGATACAGTCTATGGCTACACCTTC.

A few counts support this clonotype. The V and J genes are TRBV10-3 and TRBJ1-1; 7 bases align to TRBD1. V trimming: 6 bases; J trimming: 2 bases; junction bases outside the gene matches: 3. CDR1 and CDR2 from the germline V gene are ENHRY and SYGVKD. This CDR3 contains 13 residues. The CDR3 region has the DNA TGTGCCATCAGAGACAGGGTAAACACTGAAGCTTTCTTT. It encodes CAIRDRVNTEAFF.

This clonotype was recorded many times. The gene calls are TRBV7-2 and TRBJ2-1, with 8 bases that match TRBD2. CDR1 SGHTA and CDR2 FQGNSA come from the germline V gene. Losses at the gene ends were 0 bases for V and 9 bases for J; bases not matched to a gene: 7. This CDR3 has 15 residues. CDR3 residues: CASSLAPGLGLEQFF. In nucleotides, the CDR3 is TGTGCCAGCAGCTTAGCTCCGGGACTAGGGCTTGAGCAGTTCTTC.